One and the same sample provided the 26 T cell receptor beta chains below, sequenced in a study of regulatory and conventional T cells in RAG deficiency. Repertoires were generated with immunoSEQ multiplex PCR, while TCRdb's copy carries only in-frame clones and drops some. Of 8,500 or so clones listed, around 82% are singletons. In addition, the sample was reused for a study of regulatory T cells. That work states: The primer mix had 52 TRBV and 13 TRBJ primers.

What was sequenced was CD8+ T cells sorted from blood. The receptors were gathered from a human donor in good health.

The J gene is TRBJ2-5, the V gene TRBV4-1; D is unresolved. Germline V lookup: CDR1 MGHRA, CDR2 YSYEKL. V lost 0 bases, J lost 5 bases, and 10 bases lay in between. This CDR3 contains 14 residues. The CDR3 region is CASSQDYEEETQYF. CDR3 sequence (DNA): TGCGCCAGCAGCCAAGATTACGAGGAGGAGACCCAGTACTTC.

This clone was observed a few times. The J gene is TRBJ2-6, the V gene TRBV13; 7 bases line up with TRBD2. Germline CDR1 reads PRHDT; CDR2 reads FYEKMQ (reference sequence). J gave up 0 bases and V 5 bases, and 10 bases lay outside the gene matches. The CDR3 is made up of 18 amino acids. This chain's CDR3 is CASSGGGELSSGANVLTF. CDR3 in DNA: TGTGCCAGCAGCGGGGGAGGGGAACTTAGCTCTGGGGCCAACGTCCTGACTTTC.

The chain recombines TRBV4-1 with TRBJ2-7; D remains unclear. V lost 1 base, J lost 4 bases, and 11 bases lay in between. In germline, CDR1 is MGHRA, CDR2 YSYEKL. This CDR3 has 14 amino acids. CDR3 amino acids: CASSQANGVYEQYF. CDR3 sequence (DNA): TGCGCCAGCAGCCAAGCTAACGGCGTTTACGAGCAGTACTTC.

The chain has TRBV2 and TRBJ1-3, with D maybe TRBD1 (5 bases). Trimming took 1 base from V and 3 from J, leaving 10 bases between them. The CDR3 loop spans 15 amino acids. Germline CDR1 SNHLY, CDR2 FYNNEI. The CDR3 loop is CASSEEGMSGNTIYF. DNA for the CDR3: TGTGCCAGCAGTGAAGAGGGGATGAGTGGAAACACCATATATTTT.

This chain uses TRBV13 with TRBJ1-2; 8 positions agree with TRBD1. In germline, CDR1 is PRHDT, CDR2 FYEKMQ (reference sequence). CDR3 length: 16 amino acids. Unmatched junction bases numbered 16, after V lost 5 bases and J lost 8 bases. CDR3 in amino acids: CASSIWGQEAARGYTF. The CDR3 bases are TGTGCCAGCAGCATTTGGGGACAGGAAGCCGCTCGAGGCTACACCTTC. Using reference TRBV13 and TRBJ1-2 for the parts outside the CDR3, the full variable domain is AAGVIQSPRHLIKEKRETATLKCYPIPRHDTVYWYQQGPGQDPQFLISFYEKMQSDKGSIPDRFSAQQFSDYHSELNMSSLELGDSALYFCASSIWGQEAARGYTFGSGTRLTVV.

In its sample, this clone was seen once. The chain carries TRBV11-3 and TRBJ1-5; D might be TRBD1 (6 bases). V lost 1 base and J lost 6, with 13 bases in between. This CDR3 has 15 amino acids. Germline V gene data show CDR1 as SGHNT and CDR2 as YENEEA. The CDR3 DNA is TGTGCCAGCAGCTTAGTCCCGAGGGGGAGTCAGCCCCAGCATTTT. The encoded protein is CASSLVPRGSQPQHF.

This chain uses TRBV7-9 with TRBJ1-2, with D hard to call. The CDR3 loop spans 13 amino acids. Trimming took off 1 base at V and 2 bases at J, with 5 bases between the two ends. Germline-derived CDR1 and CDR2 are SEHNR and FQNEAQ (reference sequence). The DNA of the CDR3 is TGTGCCAGCAGCTTAGGACACAACTATGGCTACACCTTC. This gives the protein CASSLGHNYGYTF.

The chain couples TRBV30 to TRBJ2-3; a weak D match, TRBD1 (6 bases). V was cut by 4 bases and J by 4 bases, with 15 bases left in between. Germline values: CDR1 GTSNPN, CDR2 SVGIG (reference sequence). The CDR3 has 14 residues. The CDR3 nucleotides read TGTGCCTGGAAGATAGGGACATACGCAGATACGCAGTATTTT. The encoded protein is CAWKIGTYADTQYF.

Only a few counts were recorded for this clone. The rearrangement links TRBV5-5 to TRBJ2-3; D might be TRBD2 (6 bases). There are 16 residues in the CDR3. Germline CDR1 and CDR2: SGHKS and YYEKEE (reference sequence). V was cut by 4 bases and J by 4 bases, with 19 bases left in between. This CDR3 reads CASSPFAGINADTQYF. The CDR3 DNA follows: TGTGCCAGCAGCCCTTTTGCGGGGATCAACGCAGATACGCAGTATTTT.

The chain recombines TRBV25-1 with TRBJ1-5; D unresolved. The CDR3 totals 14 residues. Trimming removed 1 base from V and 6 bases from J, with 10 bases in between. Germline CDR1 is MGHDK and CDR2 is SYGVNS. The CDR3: CASSEWGYFQPQHF. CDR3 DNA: TGTGCCAGCAGTGAATGGGGTTATTTTCAGCCCCAGCATTTT.

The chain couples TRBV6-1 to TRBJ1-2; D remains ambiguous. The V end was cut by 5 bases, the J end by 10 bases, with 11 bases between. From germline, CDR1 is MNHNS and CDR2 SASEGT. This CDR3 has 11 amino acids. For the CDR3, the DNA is TGTGCCAGCAGTTACAACGGAGCCTACACCTTC. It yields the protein CASSYNGAYTF.

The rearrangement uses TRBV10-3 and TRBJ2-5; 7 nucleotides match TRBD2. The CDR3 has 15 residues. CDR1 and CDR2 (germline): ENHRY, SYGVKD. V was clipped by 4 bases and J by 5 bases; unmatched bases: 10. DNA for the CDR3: TGTGCCATCAGTGTCCGGGGAGGGACGGTCGAGACCCAGTACTTC. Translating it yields CAISVRGGTVETQYF.

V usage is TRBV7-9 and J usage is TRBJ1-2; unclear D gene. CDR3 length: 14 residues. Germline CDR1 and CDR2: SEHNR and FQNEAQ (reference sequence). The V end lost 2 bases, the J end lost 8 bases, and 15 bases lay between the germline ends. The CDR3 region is CASSLYESAAGYTF. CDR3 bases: TGTGCCAGCAGCTTATACGAATCAGCAGCCGGCTACACCTTC.

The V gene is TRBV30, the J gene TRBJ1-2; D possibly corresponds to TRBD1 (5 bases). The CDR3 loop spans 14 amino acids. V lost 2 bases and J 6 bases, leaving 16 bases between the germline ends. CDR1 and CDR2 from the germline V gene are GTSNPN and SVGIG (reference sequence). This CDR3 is CAWSLTGTINGYTF. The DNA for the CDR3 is TGTGCCTGGAGTCTTACCGGGACTATAAATGGCTACACCTTC.

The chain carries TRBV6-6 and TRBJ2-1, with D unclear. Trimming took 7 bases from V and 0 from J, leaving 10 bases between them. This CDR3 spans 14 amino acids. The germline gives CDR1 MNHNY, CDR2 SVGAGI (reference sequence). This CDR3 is CASTPVGSYNEQFF. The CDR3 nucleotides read TGTGCCAGCACTCCGGTAGGCTCCTACAATGAGCAGTTCTTC.

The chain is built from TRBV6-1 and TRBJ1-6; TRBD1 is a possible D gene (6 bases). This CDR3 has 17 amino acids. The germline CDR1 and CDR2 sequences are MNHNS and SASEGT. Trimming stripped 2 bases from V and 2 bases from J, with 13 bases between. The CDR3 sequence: CASSEKGSGAYNSPLHF. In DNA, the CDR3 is TGTGCCAGCAGTGAAAAAGGTTCAGGGGCCTATAATTCACCCCTCCACTTT.

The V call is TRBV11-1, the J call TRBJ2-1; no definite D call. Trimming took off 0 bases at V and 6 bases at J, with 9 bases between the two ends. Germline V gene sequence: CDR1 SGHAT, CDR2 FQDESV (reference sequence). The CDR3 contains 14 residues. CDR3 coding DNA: TGTGCCAGCAGCTTAGCGGGGAATCGCAATGAGCAGTTCTTC. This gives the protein CASSLAGNRNEQFF.

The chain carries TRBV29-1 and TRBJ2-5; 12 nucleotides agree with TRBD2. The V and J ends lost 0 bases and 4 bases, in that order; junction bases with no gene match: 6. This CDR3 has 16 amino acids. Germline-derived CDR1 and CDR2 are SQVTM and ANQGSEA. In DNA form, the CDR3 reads TGCAGCGTTGAAGATCAGCTAGCGGGGGGGACAGAGACCCAGTACTTC. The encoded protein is CSVEDQLAGGTETQYF.

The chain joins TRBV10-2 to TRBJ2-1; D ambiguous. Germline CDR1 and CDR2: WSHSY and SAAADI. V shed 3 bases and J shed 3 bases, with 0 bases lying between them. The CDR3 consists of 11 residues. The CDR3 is CASSDYNEQFF. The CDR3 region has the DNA TGCGCCAGCAGTGACTACAATGAGCAGTTCTTC.

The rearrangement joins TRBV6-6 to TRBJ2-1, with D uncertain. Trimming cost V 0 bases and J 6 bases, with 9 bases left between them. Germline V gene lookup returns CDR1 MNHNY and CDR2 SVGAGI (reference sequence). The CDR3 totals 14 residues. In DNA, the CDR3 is TGTGCCAGCAGTTACTCTAAGGCTACCAATGAGCAGTTCTTC. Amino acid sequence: CASSYSKATNEQFF.

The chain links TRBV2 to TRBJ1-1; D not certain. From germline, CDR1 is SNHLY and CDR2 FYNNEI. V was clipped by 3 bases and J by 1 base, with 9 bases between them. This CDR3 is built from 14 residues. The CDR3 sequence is CASSDSFRNTEAFF. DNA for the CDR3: TGTGCCAGCAGTGACAGCTTCAGGAACACTGAAGCTTTCTTT.

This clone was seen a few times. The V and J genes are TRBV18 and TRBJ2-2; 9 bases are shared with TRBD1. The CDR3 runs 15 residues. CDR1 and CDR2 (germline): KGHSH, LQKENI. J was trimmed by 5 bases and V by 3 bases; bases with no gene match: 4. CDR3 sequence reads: CASSPDRGSTGELFF. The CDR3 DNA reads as TGTGCCAGCTCACCCGACAGGGGGTCTACCGGGGAGCTGTTTTTT.

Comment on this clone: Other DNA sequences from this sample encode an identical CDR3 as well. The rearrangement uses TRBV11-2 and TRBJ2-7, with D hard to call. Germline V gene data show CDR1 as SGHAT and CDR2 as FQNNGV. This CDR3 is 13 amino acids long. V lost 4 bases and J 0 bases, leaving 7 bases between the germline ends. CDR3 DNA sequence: TGTGCCAGCAGCTGGGGTAGCTCCTACGAGCAGTACTTC. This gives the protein CASSWGSSYEQYF.

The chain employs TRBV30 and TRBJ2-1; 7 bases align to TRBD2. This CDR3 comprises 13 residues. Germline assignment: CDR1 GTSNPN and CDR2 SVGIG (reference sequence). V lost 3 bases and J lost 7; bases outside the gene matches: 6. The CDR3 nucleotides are TGTGCCTGGAGAGCGGGACTCGCGAATGAGCAGTTCTTC. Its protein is CAWRAGLANEQFF.

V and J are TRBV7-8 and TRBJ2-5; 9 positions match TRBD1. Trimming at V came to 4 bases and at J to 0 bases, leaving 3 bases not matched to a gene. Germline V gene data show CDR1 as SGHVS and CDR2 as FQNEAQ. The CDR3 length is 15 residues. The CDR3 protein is CASSSRDRDQETQYF. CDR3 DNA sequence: TGTGCCAGCAGCTCCCGGGACAGGGACCAAGAGACCCAGTACTTC.

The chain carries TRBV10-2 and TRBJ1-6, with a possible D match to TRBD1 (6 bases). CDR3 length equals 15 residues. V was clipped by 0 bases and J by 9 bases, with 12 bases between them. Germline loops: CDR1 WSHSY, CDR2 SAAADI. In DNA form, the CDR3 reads TGCGCCAGCAGTGAGTCGATGGAGACAGGTTCACCCCTCCACTTT. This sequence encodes CASSESMETGSPLHF.